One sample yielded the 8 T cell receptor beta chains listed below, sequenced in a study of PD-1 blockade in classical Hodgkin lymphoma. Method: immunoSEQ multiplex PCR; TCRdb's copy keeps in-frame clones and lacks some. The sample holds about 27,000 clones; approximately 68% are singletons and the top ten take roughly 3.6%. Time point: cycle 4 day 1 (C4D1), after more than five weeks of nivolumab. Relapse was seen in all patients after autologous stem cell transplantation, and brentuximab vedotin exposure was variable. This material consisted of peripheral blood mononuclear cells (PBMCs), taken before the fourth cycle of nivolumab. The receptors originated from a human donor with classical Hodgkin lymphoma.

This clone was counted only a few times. Written as DNA, the CDR3 is TGCGCCAGCAGTCGACGTCCTGGGACGGGCGAGTATTTT. Its translation is CASSRRPGTGEYF. The chain links TRBV23-1 to TRBJ2-3; D may correspond to TRBD1 or TRBD2 (5 bases each). TRBV23-1 belongs to the ORF category, with a function that is uncertain. V lost 4 bases to trimming and J lost 13 bases, with 18 bases between them. There are 13 residues in the CDR3.

DNA for the CDR3: TGTGCCAGTAGTCCCAGGGGGCTCTACAATGAGCAGTTCTTC. Amino acid sequence: CASSPRGLYNEQFF. The chain uses TRBV19 and TRBJ2-1; 8 bases match TRBD1. The CDR3 consists of 14 residues. The V and J ends lost 5 bases and 3 bases, in that order; junction bases with no gene match: 3. Germline V gene data show CDR1 as LNHDA and CDR2 as SQIVND (reference sequence).

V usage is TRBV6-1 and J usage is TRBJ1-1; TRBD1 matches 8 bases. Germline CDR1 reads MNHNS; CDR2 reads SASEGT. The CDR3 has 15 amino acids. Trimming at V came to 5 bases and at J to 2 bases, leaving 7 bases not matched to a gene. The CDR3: CASSPGTGANTEAFF. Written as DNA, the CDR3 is TGTGCCAGCAGTCCAGGGACAGGTGCTAACACTGAAGCTTTCTTT.

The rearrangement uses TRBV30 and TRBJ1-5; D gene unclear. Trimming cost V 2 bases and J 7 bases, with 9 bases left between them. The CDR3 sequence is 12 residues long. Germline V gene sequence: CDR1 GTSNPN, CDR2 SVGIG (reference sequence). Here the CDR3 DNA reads TGTGCCTGGAGTCCATCAGAACAGCCCCAGCATTTT. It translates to CAWSPSEQPQHF.

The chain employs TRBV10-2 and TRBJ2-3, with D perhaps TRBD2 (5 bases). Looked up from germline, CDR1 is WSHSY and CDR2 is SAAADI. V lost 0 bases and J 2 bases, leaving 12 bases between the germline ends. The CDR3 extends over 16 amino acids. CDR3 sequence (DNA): TGCGCCAGCAGTGAGTCGGCGTCGGGGATCACAGATACGCAGTATTTT. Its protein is CASSESASGITDTQYF.

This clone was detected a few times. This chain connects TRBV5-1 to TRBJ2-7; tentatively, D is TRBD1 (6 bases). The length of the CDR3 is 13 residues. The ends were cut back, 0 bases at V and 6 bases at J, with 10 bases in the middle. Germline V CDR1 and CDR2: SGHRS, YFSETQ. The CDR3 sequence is CASSLAWGLEQYF. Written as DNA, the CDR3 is TGCGCCAGCAGCTTGGCGTGGGGGCTCGAGCAGTACTTC.

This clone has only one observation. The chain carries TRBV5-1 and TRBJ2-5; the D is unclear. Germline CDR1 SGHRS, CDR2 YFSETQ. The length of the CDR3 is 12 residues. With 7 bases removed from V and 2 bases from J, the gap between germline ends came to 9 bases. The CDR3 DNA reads TGCGCCAGCCGGCGACCGCAAGAGACCCAGTACTTC. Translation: CASRRPQETQYF.

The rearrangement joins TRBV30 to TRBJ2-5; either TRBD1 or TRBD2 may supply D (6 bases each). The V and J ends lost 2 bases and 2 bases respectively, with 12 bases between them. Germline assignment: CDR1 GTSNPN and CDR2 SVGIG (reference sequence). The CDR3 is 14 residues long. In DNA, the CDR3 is TGTGCCTGGAGTAGGCAGGGGACTCAAGAGACCCAGTACTTC. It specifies CAWSRQGTQETQYF.